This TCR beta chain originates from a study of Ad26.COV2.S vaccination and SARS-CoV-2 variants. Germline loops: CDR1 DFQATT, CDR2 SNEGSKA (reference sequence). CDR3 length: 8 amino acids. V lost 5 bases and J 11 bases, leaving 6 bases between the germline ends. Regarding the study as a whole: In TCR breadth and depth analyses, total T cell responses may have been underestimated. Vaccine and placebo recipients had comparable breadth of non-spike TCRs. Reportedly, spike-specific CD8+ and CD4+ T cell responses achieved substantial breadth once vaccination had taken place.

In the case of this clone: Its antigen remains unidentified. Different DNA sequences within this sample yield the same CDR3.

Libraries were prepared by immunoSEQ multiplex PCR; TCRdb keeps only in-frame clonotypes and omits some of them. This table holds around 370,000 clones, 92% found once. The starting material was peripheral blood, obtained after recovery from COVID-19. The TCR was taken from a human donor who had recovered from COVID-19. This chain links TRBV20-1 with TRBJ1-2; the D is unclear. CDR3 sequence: CSAGGYTF. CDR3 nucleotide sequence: TGCAGTGCTGGCGGGTACACCTTC.